This T cell receptor (beta chain) came from a study of T cells in Graves' hyperthyroidism and ophthalmopathy. In its sample, this clonotype was seen many times. Authors of the study amplified TCR beta CDR3 regions from RNA transcripts. First-round RT-PCR of the TCR CDR3 relied on the HTBI primer set. Each CDR3 protein gets one entry after TCRdb re-called the multiplex PCR reads with MiXCR. The repertoire consists of some 600,000 distinct CDR3 sequences, with about 14% occurring once and the leading ten covering under 7%. The CDR3 sequence is 12 residues long. CDR1 is ENHRY and CDR2 is SYGVKD in the germline V gene. V was trimmed by 6 bases and J by 3 bases, leaving 9 bases between them.

The sample comprised blood. The receptor was derived from a woman aged 25 to 39 with Graves' hyperthyroidism that later progressed to Graves' ophthalmopathy. V and J are TRBV10-3 and TRBJ2-7, with D maybe TRBD1 (6 bases). The DNA for the CDR3 is TGTGCCATCAGAACAGGGTTCTACGAGCAGTACTTC. It is translated as CAIRTGFYEQYF.